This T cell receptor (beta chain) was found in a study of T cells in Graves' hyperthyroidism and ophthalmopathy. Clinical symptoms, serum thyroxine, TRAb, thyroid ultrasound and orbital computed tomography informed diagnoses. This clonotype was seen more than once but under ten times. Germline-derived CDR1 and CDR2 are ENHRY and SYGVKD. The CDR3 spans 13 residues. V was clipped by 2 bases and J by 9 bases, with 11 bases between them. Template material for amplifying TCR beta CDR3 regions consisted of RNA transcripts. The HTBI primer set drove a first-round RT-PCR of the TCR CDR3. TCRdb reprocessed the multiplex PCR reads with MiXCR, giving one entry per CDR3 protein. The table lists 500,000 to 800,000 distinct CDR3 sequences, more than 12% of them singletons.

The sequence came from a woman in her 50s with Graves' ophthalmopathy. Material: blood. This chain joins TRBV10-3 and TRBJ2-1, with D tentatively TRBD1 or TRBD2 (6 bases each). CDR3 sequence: CAISEGGGGEQFF. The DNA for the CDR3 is TGTGCCATCAGTGAGGGAGGGGGTGGTGAGCAGTTCTTC.